Given below is one T cell receptor (beta chain) in context. The antigen remains undetermined. Each TRB cDNA library was prepared by 5' RACE (with UMI labels). Reprocessing the 5' RACE reads, TCRdb reports a single entry for every CDR3 protein and omits DNA. The sample includes 150,000 to 160,000 distinct CDR3 sequences. This sample was taken from a study of CXCR3-negative and CXCR3-positive naive CD8 T cells. Study-level points and caveats: Relative to CXCR3-negative naive cells, CXCR3-positive naive cells had more hydrophobic TRB CDR3s.

The CDR3 consists of 15 residues. The germline CDR1 and CDR2 sequences are MNHEY and SMNVEV (reference sequence). Sequencing was performed on naive CXCR3+ CD8+ T cells from blood. The subset: CD45RO-CCR7+CD27+CD95- naive CD8+ T cells expressing CXCR3 (TNR3+). The V call is TRBV27, the J call TRBJ1-5; TCRdb's D gene call, TRBD1, goes unchecked for lack of DNA. This TCR came from a human donor in good health. Some clones in this sample may be carry-over from other donors' samples. CDR3 protein: CASSSLMGGNQPQHF.